The T cell receptor (beta chain) under discussion was sequenced for a study of T-cell reconstitution after alpha-beta-depleted transplantation in children. Study-wide points: There were reportedly several hundred expanded graft clones from which alpha-beta T cells came about two months after transplant. Surviving recipient cells, namely T cells and thymic progenitors, were the source of high day-60 TCRbeta diversity in some patients. A year had passed since transplant, and T-cell counts and diversity by then came mostly from newly produced T cells.

In its sample, this clonotype was seen many times. The antigen remains unidentified. CDR3 length: 16 residues. Germline V gene lookup returns CDR1 MDHEN and CDR2 SYDVKM. Trimming left V 3 bases short and J 2 bases short, with 14 bases between. The TCRbeta library incorporated unique molecular identifiers. TCRdb re-called the PCR reads through MiXCR, storing one row per CDR3 protein. This sample carries about 830,000 distinct CDR3 sequences, roughly 15% of them seen once, and the ten largest clones take approximately 5%. The receptor was derived from a male patient aged 10 to 17 who had a stem cell transplant for acute lymphoblastic leukemia, so the T cells may come from the graft donor. The chain recombines TRBV28 with TRBJ2-1; D uncertain. The material was PBMCs, mostly from graft donor cells, obtained 360 days after TCRalphabeta/CD19-depleted stem cell transplant. The chain's CDR3 is CASSFRPLGAYNEQFF. The CDR3, as DNA: TGTGCCAGCAGTTTTCGGCCCCTAGGAGCCTACAATGAGCAGTTCTTC.